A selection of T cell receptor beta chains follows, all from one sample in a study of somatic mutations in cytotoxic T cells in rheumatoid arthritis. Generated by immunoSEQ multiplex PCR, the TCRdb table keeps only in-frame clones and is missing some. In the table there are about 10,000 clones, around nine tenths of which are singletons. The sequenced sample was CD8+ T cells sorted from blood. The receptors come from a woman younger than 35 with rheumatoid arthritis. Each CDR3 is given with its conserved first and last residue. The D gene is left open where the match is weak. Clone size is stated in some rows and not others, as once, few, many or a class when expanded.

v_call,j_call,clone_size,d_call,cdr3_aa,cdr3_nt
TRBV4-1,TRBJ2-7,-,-,CASSPSGLIGGVLYEQYF,TGCGCCAGCAGCCCGAGCGGTCTAATAGGAGGGGTCCTCTACGAGCAGTACTTC
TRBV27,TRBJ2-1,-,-,CASSLGGPFHNEQFF,TGTGCCAGCAGTTTGGGGGGGCCGTTCCACAATGAGCAGTTCTTC
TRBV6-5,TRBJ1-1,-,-,CASSYVVRGPEAFF,TGTGCCAGCAGTTACGTCGTTAGGGGCCCTGAAGCTTTCTTT
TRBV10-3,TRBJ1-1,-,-,CAMAQGTHEAFF,TGTGCCATGGCTCAGGGTACTCATGAAGCTTTCTTT
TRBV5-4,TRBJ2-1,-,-,CASSLYALGGDEQFF,TGTGCCAGCAGCTTGTACGCCTTAGGGGGGGATGAGCAGTTCTTC
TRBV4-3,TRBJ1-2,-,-,CASSQEEYEGVYGYTF,TGCGCCAGCAGCCAAGAGGAGTATGAAGGGGTCTATGGCTACACCTTC
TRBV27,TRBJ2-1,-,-,CASSLSSASRGYEQFF,TGTGCCAGCAGTTTATCGTCAGCATCTAGGGGTTATGAGCAGTTCTTC
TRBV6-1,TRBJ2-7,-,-,CASSEGGDRHSYEQYF,TGTGCCAGCAGTGAAGGGGGGGACCGACACTCCTACGAGCAGTACTTC
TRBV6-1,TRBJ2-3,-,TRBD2,CASSGLSAREGLQYTDTQYF,TGTGCCAGCAGTGGCCTCTCAGCGCGGGAGGGACTACAGTACACAGATACGCAGTATTTT
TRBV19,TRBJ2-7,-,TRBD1,CASSPGTGLYEQYF,TGTGCCAGTAGCCCCGGGACAGGGCTGTACGAGCAGTACTTC
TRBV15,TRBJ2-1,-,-,CATSIGRGSRFNEQFF,TGTGCCACCAGCATTGGCCGGGGATCTAGGTTCAATGAGCAGTTCTTC
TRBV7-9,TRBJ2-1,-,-,CASSLASASSYNEQFF,TGTGCCAGCAGCTTAGCTAGCGCGAGCTCCTACAATGAGCAGTTCTTC
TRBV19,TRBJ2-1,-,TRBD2,CASSIDAAGGYNEQFF,TGTGCCAGTAGTATAGACGCGGCGGGGGGATACAATGAGCAGTTCTTC
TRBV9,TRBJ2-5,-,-,CASSVGRVGVETQYF,TGTGCCAGCAGCGTAGGGAGGGTAGGGGTTGAGACCCAGTACTTC
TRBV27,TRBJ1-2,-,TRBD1,CASRLVGQGGEGYTF,TGTGCCAGCAGACTAGTGGGACAGGGGGGGGAAGGCTACACCTTC
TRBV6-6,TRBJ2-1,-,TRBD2,CASSYAGAYNEQFF,TGTGCCAGCAGTTACGCGGGGGCCTACAATGAGCAGTTCTTC
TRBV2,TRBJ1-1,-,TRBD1,CASSIFRTGEMAEAFF,TGTGCCAGCAGTATTTTCCGGACAGGGGAAATGGCTGAAGCTTTCTTT
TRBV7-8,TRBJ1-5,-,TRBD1,CASSEHSRQGGQPQHF,TGTGCCAGCAGCGAACACTCCAGACAGGGCGGGCAGCCCCAGCATTTT
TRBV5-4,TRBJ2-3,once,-,CASSAESGGDTQYF,TGTGCCAGCAGCGCGGAGTCCGGGGGAGATACGCAGTATTTT
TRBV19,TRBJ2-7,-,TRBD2,CASSLRTSGGTYEQYF,TGTGCCAGTAGTCTGAGGACTAGCGGGGGGACCTACGAGCAGTACTTC
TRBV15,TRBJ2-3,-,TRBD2,CATSTQRGVTDTQYF,TGTGCCACCAGCACCCAGCGGGGGGTTACAGATACGCAGTATTTT
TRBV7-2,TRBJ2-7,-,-,CASSVPGYEQYF,TGTGCCAGCAGCGTCCCCGGGTACGAGCAGTACTTC
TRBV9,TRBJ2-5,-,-,CASSPRRGETQYF,TGTGCCAGCAGCCCCCGACGGGGAGAGACCCAGTACTTC
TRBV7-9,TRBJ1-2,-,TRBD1,CASSSDRTPANYGYTF,TGTGCCAGCAGTTCGGACAGGACCCCAGCTAACTATGGCTACACCTTC
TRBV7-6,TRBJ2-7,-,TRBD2,CASSPGWRERGGSYEQYF,TGTGCCAGCAGCCCGGGGTGGCGGGAGCGTGGGGGCTCCTACGAGCAGTACTTC
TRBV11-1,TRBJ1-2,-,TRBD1,CASSSEGQGGYGYTF,TGTGCCAGCAGCTCGGAAGGACAGGGAGGGTATGGCTACACCTTC
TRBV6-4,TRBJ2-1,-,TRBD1,CASSDSTGGYNEQFF,TGTGCCAGCAGTGACTCGACAGGGGGCTACAATGAGCAGTTCTTC
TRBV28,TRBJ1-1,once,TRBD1,CASSLGTGSFPEAFF,TGTGCCAGCAGTTTGGGGACAGGGTCCTTTCCTGAAGCTTTCTTT
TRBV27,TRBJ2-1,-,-,CASSLNPDEQFF,TGTGCCAGCAGTCTAAATCCCGATGAGCAGTTCTTC
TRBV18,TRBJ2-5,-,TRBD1,CASSPDRVRETQYF,TGTGCCAGCTCACCGGACAGGGTGAGGGAGACCCAGTACTTC
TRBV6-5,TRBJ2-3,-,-,CASSPLSGTQYF,TGTGCCAGCAGTCCCCTCTCGGGTACGCAGTATTTT
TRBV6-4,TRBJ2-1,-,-,CASSDGGSGSGEQFF,TGTGCCAGCAGTGACGGGGGTAGCGGTAGCGGTGAGCAGTTCTTC
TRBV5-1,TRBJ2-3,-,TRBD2,CASSFPTGTSGYTDTQYF,TGCGCCAGCAGCTTCCCGACCGGGACTAGCGGATACACAGATACGCAGTATTTT
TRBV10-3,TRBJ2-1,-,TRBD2,CAISETPGLAGFNEQFF,TGTGCCATCAGTGAGACCCCGGGACTAGCGGGCTTCAATGAGCAGTTCTTC
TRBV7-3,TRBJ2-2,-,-,CASSLSPPAVTGELFF,TGTGCCAGCAGCTTATCCCCCCCTGCGGTCACCGGGGAGCTGTTTTTT
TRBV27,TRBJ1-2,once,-,CASSFGVNYGYTF,TGTGCCAGCAGTTTCGGGGTTAACTATGGCTACACCTTC
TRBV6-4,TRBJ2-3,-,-,CASSDRTTDTQYF,TGTGCCAGCAGTGACCGCACAACAGATACGCAGTATTTT
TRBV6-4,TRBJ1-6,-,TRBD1,CASSEGTGGNSPLHF,TGTGCCAGCAGTGAGGGGACAGGGGGTAATTCACCCCTCCACTTT
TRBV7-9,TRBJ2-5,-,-,CASKPGTEETQYF,TGTGCCAGCAAGCCGGGTACCGAGGAGACCCAGTACTTC
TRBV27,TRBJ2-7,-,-,CASSPPQTGLYEQYF,TGTGCCAGCAGTCCGCCCCAGACAGGATTGTACGAGCAGTACTTC
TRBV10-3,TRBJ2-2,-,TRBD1,CATEDTGGRTGELFF,TGTGCCACGGAGGATACAGGGGGTCGCACCGGGGAGCTGTTTTTT